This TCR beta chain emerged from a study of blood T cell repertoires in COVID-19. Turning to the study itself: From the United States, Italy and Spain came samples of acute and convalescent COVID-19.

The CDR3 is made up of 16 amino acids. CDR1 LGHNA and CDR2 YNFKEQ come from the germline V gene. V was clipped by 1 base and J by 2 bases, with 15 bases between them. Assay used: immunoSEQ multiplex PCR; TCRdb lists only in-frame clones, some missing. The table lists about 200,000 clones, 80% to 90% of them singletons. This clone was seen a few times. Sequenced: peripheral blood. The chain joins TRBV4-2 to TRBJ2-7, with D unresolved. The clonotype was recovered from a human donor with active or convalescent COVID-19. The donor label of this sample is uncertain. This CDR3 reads CASSQATAVVTYEQYF. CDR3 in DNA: TGTGCCAGCAGCCAAGCTACAGCTGTTGTGACCTACGAGCAGTACTTC.